What follows are 28 T cell receptor beta chains derived from one specimen sequenced in a study of shared clonotypes between healthy human individuals (dated by TCRdb to the early 2020s). Libraries were prepared through the immunoSEQ multiplex PCR assay. TCRdb took over this immuneACCESS table, retaining in-frame rearrangements with V and J assigned. Such tables are incomplete; in checked studies, under half of the missing clones stem from an unresolved V gene, and the remainder is unexplained. Here the sample has about 560,000 clones; around 81% occur a single time. More than 10% of the sample belongs to the ten largest clones. Sequenced: PBMCs. Receptors originate from a woman in her forties in good health. Some clones in this sample may be carry-over from other donors' samples.

The V gene is TRBV6-4, the J gene TRBJ2-1; 7 nucleotides align to TRBD2. CDR3 length: 15 residues. The V gene end was trimmed by 0 bases and the J gene end by 10 bases; junction bases not matched to a gene: 9. From germline, CDR1 is MRHNA and CDR2 SNTAGT. The CDR3 bases are TGTGCCAGCAGTGACTCGGGGGGAGGGCCCGGGGAGCAGTTCTTC. This translates into CASSDSGGGPGEQFF.

The CDR3: CASSSRPLFSEQYF. The CDR3 DNA follows: TGTGCCAGCAGCTCCAGACCGTTATTCTCCGAGCAGTACTTC. The chain combines TRBV7-2 with TRBJ2-5; no firm D call. The last part of the DNA fits TRBJ2-7 better; the J call may be wrong. The germline gives CDR1 SGHTA, CDR2 FQGNSA. CDR3 length equals 14 residues.

The gene calls are TRBV7-9 and TRBJ2-7, with 7 bases matching TRBD2. With V trimmed by 3 bases and J by 0 bases, 11 bases remained unmatched. CDR1 and CDR2 (germline): SEHNR, FQNEAQ (reference sequence). The CDR3 covers 17 residues. CDR3 DNA sequence: TGTGCCAGCAGCTTGGGTACTAGCGCCTTTAGCTCCTACGAGCAGTACTTC. It specifies CASSLGTSAFSSYEQYF. Looking up the rest from reference TRBV7-9 and TRBJ2-7 gives the full variable domain: DTGVSQNPRHKITKRGQNVTFRCDPISEHNRLYWYRQTLGQGPEFLTYFQNEAQLEKSRLLSDRFSAERPKGSFSTLEIQRTEQGDSAMYLCASSLGTSAFSSYEQYFGPGTRLTVT.

The chain combines TRBV13 with TRBJ2-2; 8 bases are a match to TRBD2. The CDR3 spans 15 residues. Germline V gene lookup returns CDR1 PRHDT and CDR2 FYEKMQ (reference sequence). J lost 8 bases, V lost 3 bases, and 8 bases had no gene match. The CDR3 nucleotides read TGTGCCAGCAGCTTCAACGGGAGGGCCGTGGGGGAGCTGTTTTTT. Amino acids: CASSFNGRAVGELFF.

This chain links TRBV10-3 with TRBJ2-1, with 9 bases aligning to TRBD2. The CDR3 is 16 amino acids. The trim removed 2 bases at V and 5 bases at J, leaving 7 bases unmatched. Per the germline V gene, CDR1 is ENHRY and CDR2 is SYGVKD. The CDR3 loop reads CAISEPGTSTDNEQFF. The CDR3 nucleotides are TGTGCCATCAGTGAGCCCGGGACTAGCACCGACAATGAGCAGTTCTTC.

J is TRBJ2-6 and V is TRBV7-9, with D possibly being TRBD1 (6 bases). V was cut by 3 bases and J by 11 bases, with 8 bases left in between. Germline V lookup: CDR1 SEHNR, CDR2 FQNEAQ (reference sequence). The CDR3 runs 12 residues. The CDR3 protein is CASSFGQYVLTF. CDR3 nucleotide sequence: TGTGCCAGCAGCTTCGGACAGTACGTCCTGACTTTC.

The J gene is TRBJ2-7, the V gene TRBV28; weak D call: TRBD2 (6 bases). Per germline, CDR1 MDHEN and CDR2 SYDVKM. V was pared by 5 bases and J by 3 bases, with 8 bases between. The CDR3 length is 12 residues. CDR3 loop: CASSSGYYEQYF. The CDR3 coding sequence is TGTGCCAGCAGTAGCGGGTACTACGAGCAGTACTTC. Drawing the rest from reference TRBV28 and TRBJ2-7, the complete variable domain is DVKVTQSSRYLVKRTGEKVFLECVQDMDHENMFWYRQDPGLGLRLIYFSYDVKMKEKGDIPEGYSVSREKKERFSLILESASTNQTSMYLCASSSGYYEQYFGPGTRLTVT.

The CDR3 loop is CAWGDRGVTEAFF. CDR3 nucleotide sequence: TGTGCCTGGGGGGACAGGGGAGTGACTGAAGCTTTCTTT. V is TRBV30 and J is TRBJ1-1, with 10 bases aligning to TRBD1. Germline lookup yields CDR1 GTSNPN and CDR2 SVGIG (reference sequence). CDR3 size: 13 residues. V shed 5 bases and J 5 bases; nucleotides not matched to a gene: 5.

The chain recombines TRBV10-1 with TRBJ1-1, with D possibly TRBD1 on 6 matching bases. CDR3 length: 16 residues. V dropped 6 bases and J dropped 1 base, with 18 bases sitting between them. CDR1 is WNHNN and CDR2 is SYGVQD in the germline V gene (reference sequence). The CDR3 DNA is TGCGCCAGCAGCCCCGGTGGGGGGCGGGGGAACACTGAAGCTTTCTTT. Its translation is CASSPGGGRGNTEAFF.

V gene TRBV6-6 combines with J gene TRBJ1-5; 8 positions match TRBD1. V dropped 7 bases and J dropped 6; count of bases not matched to a gene: 8. CDR3 length: 14 amino acids. Germline V gene lookup returns CDR1 MNHNY and CDR2 SVGAGI (reference sequence). The CDR3 nucleotides are TGTGCCAGCAATCTGCAGGGGGCCGGTCAGCCCCAGCATTTT. Amino acids: CASNLQGAGQPQHF.

The chain recombines TRBV15 with TRBJ2-6, with 12 bases that match TRBD1. Germline CDR1 and CDR2: LNHNV and YYDKDF (reference sequence). This CDR3 comprises 19 residues. The V and J ends lost 2 bases and 1 base, in that order; junction bases with no gene match: 6. The CDR3 region has the DNA TGTGCCACCAGCAGATCGCCGGGACAGGGGGCATCTGGGGCCAACGTCCTGACTTTC. This sequence encodes CATSRSPGQGASGANVLTF.

The chain recombines TRBV7-2 with TRBJ1-3; no clear D gene. The CDR3 length is 15 residues. The germline V gene has CDR1 SGHTA and CDR2 FQGNSA. Trimming removed 1 base from V and 0 bases from J, with 7 bases in between. The CDR3 loop is CASSLGSFSGNTIYF. The CDR3 coding sequence is TGTGCCAGCAGCTTAGGGAGCTTCTCTGGAAACACCATATATTTT. Looking up the rest from reference TRBV7-2 and TRBJ1-3 gives the full variable domain: GAGVSQSPSNKVTEKGKDVELRCDPISGHTALYWYRQSLGQGLEFLIYFQGNSAPDKSGLPSDRFSAERTGGSVSTLTIQRTQQEDSAVYLCASSLGSFSGNTIYFGEGSWLTVV.

In this sample, this clone turned up once. The chain carries TRBV5-4 and TRBJ1-1, with TRBD1 identical over 11 bases. The V gene's germline CDR1 is SGHNT and CDR2 YYREEE (reference sequence). This CDR3 is 15 amino acids long. The V segment lost 4 bases and the J segment 5 bases; nucleotides outside the gene matches: 7. CDR3 protein: CASSPAGTGGTEAFF. The CDR3, as DNA: TGTGCCAGCAGCCCGGCCGGGACAGGGGGGACTGAAGCTTTCTTT.

This clone showed up just once. The J gene is TRBJ2-5, the V gene TRBV7-3, with 7 bases lining up with TRBD2. J lost 5 bases, V lost 1 base, and 7 bases had no gene match. The CDR3 runs 15 residues. Germline lookup yields CDR1 SGHTA and CDR2 FQGTGA. CDR3 DNA: TGTGCCAGCAGCTTAAACGGGAGGATCGGTGAGACCCAGTACTTC. The encoded protein is CASSLNGRIGETQYF.

J is TRBJ1-5 and V is TRBV4-1; D is unclear. V was pared by 0 bases and J by 3 bases, with 15 bases between. This CDR3 comprises 17 residues. The germline V gene has CDR1 MGHRA and CDR2 YSYEKL. In DNA, the CDR3 is TGCGCCAGCAGCCAAGACTGGTGGCAGGCCTTCAATCAGCCCCAGCATTTT. Protein product: CASSQDWWQAFNQPQHF.

This clone was counted only a few times. The chain has TRBV29-1 and TRBJ1-1, with unresolved D. Per the germline V gene, CDR1 is SQVTM and CDR2 is ANQGSEA. Trimming took off 6 bases at V and 0 bases at J, with 14 bases between the two ends. The CDR3 loop spans 14 amino acids. CDR3 residues: CSVLDPFLNTEAFF. The CDR3 bases are TGCAGCGTGCTAGATCCGTTCCTGAACACTGAAGCTTTCTTT.

J is TRBJ1-5 and V is TRBV29-1, with TRBD1 matching over 8 bases. Germline V gene sequence: CDR1 SQVTM, CDR2 ANQGSEA. CDR3 length equals 14 residues. Trimming cost V 7 bases and J 4 bases; bases outside gene matches: 9. CDR3 in amino acids: CSALTGGPNQPQHF. CDR3 DNA: TGCAGCGCACTAACAGGGGGACCTAATCAGCCCCAGCATTTT. Full variable domain (remainder filled in from reference TRBV29-1 and TRBJ1-5): SAVISQKPSRDICQRGTSLTIQCQVDSQVTMMFWYRQQPGQSLTLIATANQGSEATYESGFVIDKFPISRPNLTFSTLTVSNMSPEDSSIYLCSALTGGPNQPQHFGDGTRLSIL.

The chain couples TRBV4-3 to TRBJ2-6; unclear D gene. The CDR3 has 15 residues. Germline V gene sequence: CDR1 LGHNA, CDR2 YSLEER. V gave up 0 bases and J gave up 5 bases, with 8 bases separating them. The CDR3 region is CASSQDFGRANVLTF. CDR3 DNA: TGCGCCAGCAGCCAAGATTTTGGGAGGGCCAACGTCCTGACTTTC.

The rearrangement links TRBV2 to TRBJ2-7, with D unclear. V was pared by 10 bases and J by 9 bases, with 22 bases between. Germline V gives CDR1 SNHLY, CDR2 FYNNEI. This CDR3 is built from 13 residues. CDR3 DNA sequence: TGTGCCACCACCTCGGGCGCGGAGATGGGGCAGTACTTC. This encodes CATTSGAEMGQYF.

This clone has a single count. A much larger clone differs by one base, so this may be a read error. This chain connects TRBV7-9 to TRBJ1-1, with D perhaps TRBD1 (5 bases). The germline V gene encodes CDR1 SEHNR and CDR2 FQNEAQ (reference sequence). This CDR3 has 14 amino acids. The CDR3 DNA sequence: TGTGCCAGCAGCTTAGTCGGGGGGAATACTGAAGCTTCCTTT. Amino acid sequence: CASSLVGGNTEASF.

The chain has TRBV5-5 and TRBJ2-7; D is unresolved. The length of the CDR3 is 13 residues. The germline V and J ends were trimmed by 0 bases and 6 bases, with 10 bases remaining between them. Germline V gene data show CDR1 as SGHKS and CDR2 as YYEKEE (reference sequence). CDR3 in DNA: TGTGCCAGCAGCTTGGGAGGCCTTGGCGAGCAGTACTTC. Residues: CASSLGGLGEQYF.

The gene calls are TRBV28 and TRBJ2-1; 10 nucleotides align to TRBD2. This CDR3 is 17 amino acids long. Germline V CDR1 and CDR2: MDHEN, SYDVKM. V lost 1 base, J lost 6 bases, and 9 bases stayed unmatched. The CDR3 loop is CASSLFVGAGGGNEQFF. CDR3 in DNA: TGTGCCAGCAGTTTATTTGTGGGAGCGGGAGGGGGCAATGAGCAGTTCTTC.

J is TRBJ2-6 and V is TRBV30; weak D call: TRBD1 (5 bases). Germline CDR1 reads GTSNPN; CDR2 reads SVGIG (reference sequence). The CDR3 spans 17 residues. Trimming shortened V by 3 bases and J by 2 bases, and 17 bases separated the two germline ends. Here the CDR3 DNA reads TGTGCCTGGAGCCTACCCTATTTAGGGGCTGGGGCCAACGTCCTGACTTTC. Its protein is CAWSLPYLGAGANVLTF.

This chain uses TRBV7-6 with TRBJ2-5; no definite D call. Germline V lookup: CDR1 SGHVS, CDR2 FNYEAQ. Deletions cut 1 base from V and 4 bases from J, with 7 bases between. This CDR3 has 13 residues. In DNA form, the CDR3 reads TGTGCCAGCAGCTTAGGGATGGCAGAGACCCAGTACTTC. Translation gives CASSLGMAETQYF.

The chain joins TRBV28 to TRBJ2-5; 11 positions match TRBD1. Judging by the DNA end, TRBJ2-7 fits better; the J call may be wrong. The CDR3 has 17 amino acids. The germline CDR1 and CDR2 sequences are MDHEN and SYDVKM. The CDR3 here is CASSLGDWTGGYYEQYF. The CDR3 DNA reads TGTGCCAGCAGTTTAGGCGATTGGACAGGGGGCTACTACGAGCAGTACTTC.

The chain joins TRBV11-2 to TRBJ2-7; the match to TRBD2 covers 8 bases. V shed 7 bases and J 0 bases; nucleotides not matched to a gene: 5. CDR1 is SGHAT and CDR2 is FQNNGV in the germline V gene. The length of the CDR3 is 14 residues. The CDR3 here is CASNGLAGSYEQYF. The CDR3 coding sequence is TGTGCCAGCAACGGTCTAGCGGGCTCCTACGAGCAGTACTTC.

The rearrangement uses TRBV2 and TRBJ2-2; D is unresolved. Germline values: CDR1 SNHLY, CDR2 FYNNEI. The CDR3 consists of 11 residues. Deletions cut 8 bases from V and 6 bases from J, with 7 bases between. The DNA for the CDR3 is TGTGCCAGCCGGTACGCCGGGGAGCTGTTTTTT. It codes for CASRYAGELFF.

DNA of the CDR3: TGTGCCAGCTCACCGGGACTAGCGGGACCCAACTCCTACGAGCAGTACTTC. Residues: CASSPGLAGPNSYEQYF. The chain couples TRBV18 to TRBJ2-7; 13 positions agree with TRBD2. The CDR3 is 17 amino acids. The ends lost 3 bases at V and 0 bases at J; junction bases unmatched: 5. Germline lookup yields CDR1 KGHSH and CDR2 LQKENI. Using reference TRBV18 and TRBJ2-7 for the parts outside the CDR3, the full variable domain is NAGVMQNPRHLVRRRGQEARLRCSPMKGHSHVYWYRQLPEEGLKFMVYLQKENIIDESGMPKERFSAEFPKEGPSILRIQQVVRGDSAAYFCASSPGLAGPNSYEQYFGPGTRLTVT.